This T cell receptor beta chain was documented in a study of cytomegalovirus exposure and HLA in healthy donors. Study-wide findings and caveats: Some public TCRs appeared in many individuals, while most sequences were rare. Versus the approximately 670-donor mean, an Asian-associated ancestry cluster reportedly showed fewer N-insertions in a later analysis.

The PCR made use of 60 Vbeta and 13 Jbeta primers. The repertoire was sequenced with immunoSEQ multiplex PCR; TCRdb's copy has only in-frame clones and lacks some. The sample has 150,000 or so clones, less than 85% seen once; the top ten hold approximately 4.3%. Worth noting for this clone: Antigen: not known. The sample contains more than one DNA sequence encoding this CDR3.

The CDR3 is made up of 14 amino acids. The ends lost 6 bases at V and 1 base at J; junction bases unmatched: 4. Germline V lookup: CDR1 MDHEN, CDR2 SYDVKM. This chain joins TRBV28 and TRBJ1-1; TRBD1 matches at 8 bases. Material for sequencing was PBMCs. The TCR sequence derives from a man younger than 35 in good health and CMV-seropositive. The CDR3 DNA sequence: TGTGCCAGCAGCCTACAGGGGGGGAACACTGAAGCTTTCTTT. Its translation is CASSLQGGNTEAFF. The full variable domain, completed using reference TRBV28 and TRBJ1-1, is DVKVTQSSRYLVKRTGEKVFLECVQDMDHENMFWYRQDPGLGLRLIYFSYDVKMKEKGDIPEGYSVSREKKERFSLILESASTNQTSMYLCASSLQGGNTEAFFGQGTRLTVV.